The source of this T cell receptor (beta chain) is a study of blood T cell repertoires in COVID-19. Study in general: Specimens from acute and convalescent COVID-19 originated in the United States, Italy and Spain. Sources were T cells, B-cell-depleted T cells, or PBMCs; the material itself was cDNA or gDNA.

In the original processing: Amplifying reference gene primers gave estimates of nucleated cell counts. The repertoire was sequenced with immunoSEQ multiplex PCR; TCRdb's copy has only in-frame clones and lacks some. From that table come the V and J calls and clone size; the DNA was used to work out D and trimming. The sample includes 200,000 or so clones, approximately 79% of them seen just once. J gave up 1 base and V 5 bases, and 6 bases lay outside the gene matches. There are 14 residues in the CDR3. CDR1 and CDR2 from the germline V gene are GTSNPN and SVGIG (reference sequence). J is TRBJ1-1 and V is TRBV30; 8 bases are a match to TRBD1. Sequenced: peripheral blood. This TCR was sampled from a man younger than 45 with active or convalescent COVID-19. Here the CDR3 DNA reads TGTGCCTGGGTCGGACAGGGCTCGAACACTGAAGCTTTCTTT. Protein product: CAWVGQGSNTEAFF.